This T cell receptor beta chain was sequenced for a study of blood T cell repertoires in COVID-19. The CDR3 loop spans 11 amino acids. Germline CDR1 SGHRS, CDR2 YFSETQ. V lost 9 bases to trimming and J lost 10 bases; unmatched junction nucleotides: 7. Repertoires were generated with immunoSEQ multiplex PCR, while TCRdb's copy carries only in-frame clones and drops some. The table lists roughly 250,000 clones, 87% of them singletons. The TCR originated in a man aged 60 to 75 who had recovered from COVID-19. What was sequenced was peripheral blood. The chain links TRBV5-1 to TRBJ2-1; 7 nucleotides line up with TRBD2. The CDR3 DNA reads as TGCGCCACCGGGGGGTCTGGAGAGCAGTTCTTC. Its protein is CATGGSGEQFF.